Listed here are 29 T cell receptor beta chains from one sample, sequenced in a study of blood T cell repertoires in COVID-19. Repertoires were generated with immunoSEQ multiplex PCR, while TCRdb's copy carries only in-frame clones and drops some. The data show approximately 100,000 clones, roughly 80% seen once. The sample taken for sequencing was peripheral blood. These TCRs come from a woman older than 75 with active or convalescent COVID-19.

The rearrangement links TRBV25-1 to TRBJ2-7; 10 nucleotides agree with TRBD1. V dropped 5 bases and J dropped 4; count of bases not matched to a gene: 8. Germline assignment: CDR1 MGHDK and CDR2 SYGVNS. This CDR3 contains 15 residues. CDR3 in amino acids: CASSPRDRGMYEQYF. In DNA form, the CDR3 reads TGTGCCAGCAGTCCCCGGGACAGGGGAATGTACGAGCAGTACTTC.

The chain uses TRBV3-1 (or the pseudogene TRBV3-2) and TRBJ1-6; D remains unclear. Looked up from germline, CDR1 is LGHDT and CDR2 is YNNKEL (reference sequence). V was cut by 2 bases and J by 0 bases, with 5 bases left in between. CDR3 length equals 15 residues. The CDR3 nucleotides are TGTGCCAGCAGCCAAACGGGCTCCTATAATTCACCCCTCCACTTT. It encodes CASSQTGSYNSPLHF.

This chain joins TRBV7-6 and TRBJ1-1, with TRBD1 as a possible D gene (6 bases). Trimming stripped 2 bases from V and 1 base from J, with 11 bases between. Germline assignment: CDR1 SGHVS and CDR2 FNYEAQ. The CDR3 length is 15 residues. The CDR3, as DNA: TGTGCCAGCAGCTTACAGGGGACCCCGAACACTGAAGCTTTCTTT. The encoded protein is CASSLQGTPNTEAFF.

The CDR3 DNA is TGTGCCATTGCAGGGCCTACAGGTAGCTATGGCTACACCTTC. This encodes CAIAGPTGSYGYTF. The V and J genes are TRBV6-5 and TRBJ1-2; tentatively, D is TRBD1 (5 bases). CDR1 is MNHEY and CDR2 is SVGAGI in the germline V gene. The V gene lost 10 bases and the J gene lost 4 bases, with 19 bases spanning the gap. The CDR3 spans 14 residues.

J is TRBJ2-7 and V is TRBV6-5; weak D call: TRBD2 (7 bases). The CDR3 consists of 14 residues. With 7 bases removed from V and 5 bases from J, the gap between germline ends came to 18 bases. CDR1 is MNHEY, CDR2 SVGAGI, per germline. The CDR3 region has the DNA TGTGCCAGCACCCTCCCGGGGGGCAACCACGAGCAGTACTTC. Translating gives CASTLPGGNHEQYF.

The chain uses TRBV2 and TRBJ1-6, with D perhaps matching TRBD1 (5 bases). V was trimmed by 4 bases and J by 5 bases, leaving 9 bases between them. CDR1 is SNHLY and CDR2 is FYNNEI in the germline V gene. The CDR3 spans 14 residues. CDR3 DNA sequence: TGTGCCAGCAGTGGGACAAAGAATAATTCACCCCTCCACTTT. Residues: CASSGTKNNSPLHF.

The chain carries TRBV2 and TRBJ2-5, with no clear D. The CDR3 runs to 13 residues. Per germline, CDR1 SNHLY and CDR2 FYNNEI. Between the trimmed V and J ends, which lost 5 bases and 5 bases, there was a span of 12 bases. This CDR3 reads CASSREPKETQYF. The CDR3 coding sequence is TGTGCCAGCAGTCGCGAGCCCAAGGAGACCCAGTACTTC.

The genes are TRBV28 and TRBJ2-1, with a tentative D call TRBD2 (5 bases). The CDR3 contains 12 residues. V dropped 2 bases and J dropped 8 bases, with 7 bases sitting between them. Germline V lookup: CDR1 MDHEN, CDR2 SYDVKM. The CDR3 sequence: CASSLLSDEQFF. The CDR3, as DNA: TGTGCCAGCAGTTTACTTAGCGATGAGCAGTTCTTC. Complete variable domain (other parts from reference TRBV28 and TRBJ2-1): DVKVTQSSRYLVKRTGEKVFLECVQDMDHENMFWYRQDPGLGLRLIYFSYDVKMKEKGDIPEGYSVSREKKERFSLILESASTNQTSMYLCASSLLSDEQFFGPGTRLTVL.

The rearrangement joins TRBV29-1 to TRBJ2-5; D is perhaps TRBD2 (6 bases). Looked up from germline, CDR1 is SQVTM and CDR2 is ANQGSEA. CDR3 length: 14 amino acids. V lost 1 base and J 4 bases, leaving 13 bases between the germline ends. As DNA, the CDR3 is TGCAGCGTTGAAGCGGCGGGGTTGGGAGAGACCCAGTACTTC. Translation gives CSVEAAGLGETQYF.

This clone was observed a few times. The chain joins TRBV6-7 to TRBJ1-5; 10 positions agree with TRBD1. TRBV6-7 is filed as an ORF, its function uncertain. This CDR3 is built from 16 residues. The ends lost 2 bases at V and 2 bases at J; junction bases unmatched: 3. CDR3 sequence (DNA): TGTGCCAGCAGTTACGCGGACAGGGGGTGCAATCAGCCCCAGCATTTT. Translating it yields CASSYADRGCNQPQHF.

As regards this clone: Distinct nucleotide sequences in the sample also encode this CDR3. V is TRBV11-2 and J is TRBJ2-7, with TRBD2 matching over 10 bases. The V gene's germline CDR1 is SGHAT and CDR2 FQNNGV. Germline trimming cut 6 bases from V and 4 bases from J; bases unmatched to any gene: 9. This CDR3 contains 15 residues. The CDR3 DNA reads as TGTGCCAGCAGTTGGACTAGCGGAAGTGGATACGAGCAGTACTTC. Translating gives CASSWTSGSGYEQYF.

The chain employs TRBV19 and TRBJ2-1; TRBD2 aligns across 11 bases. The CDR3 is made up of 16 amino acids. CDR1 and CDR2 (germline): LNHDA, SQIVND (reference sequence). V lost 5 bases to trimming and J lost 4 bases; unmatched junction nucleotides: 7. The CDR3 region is CASSARLAGLYNEQFF. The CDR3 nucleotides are TGTGCCAGTAGTGCTCGACTAGCGGGGCTATACAATGAGCAGTTCTTC.

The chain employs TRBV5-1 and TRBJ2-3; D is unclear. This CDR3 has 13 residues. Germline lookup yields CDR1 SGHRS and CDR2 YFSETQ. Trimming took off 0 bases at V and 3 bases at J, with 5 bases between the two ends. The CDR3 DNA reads TGCGCCAGCAGCTTGGCTTTTACAGATACGCAGTATTTT. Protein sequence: CASSLAFTDTQYF.

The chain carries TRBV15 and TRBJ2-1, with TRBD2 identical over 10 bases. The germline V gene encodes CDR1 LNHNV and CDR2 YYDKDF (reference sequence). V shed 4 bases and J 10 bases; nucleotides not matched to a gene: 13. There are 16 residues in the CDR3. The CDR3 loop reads CATSTSGRDRPGEQFF. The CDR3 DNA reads TGTGCCACCAGCACTAGCGGGAGAGACCGTCCAGGGGAGCAGTTCTTC.

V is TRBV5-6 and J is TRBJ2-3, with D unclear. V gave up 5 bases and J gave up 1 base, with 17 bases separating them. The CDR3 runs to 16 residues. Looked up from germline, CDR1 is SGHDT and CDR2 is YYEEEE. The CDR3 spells CASRRTWAGGTDTQYF. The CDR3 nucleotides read TGTGCCAGCAGACGAACGTGGGCTGGCGGCACAGATACGCAGTATTTT.

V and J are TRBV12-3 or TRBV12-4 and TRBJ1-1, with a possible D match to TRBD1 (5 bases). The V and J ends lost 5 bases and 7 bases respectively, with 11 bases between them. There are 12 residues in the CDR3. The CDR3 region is CASSPLTDEAFF. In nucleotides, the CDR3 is TGTGCCAGCAGTCCCCTGACAGATGAAGCTTTCTTT.

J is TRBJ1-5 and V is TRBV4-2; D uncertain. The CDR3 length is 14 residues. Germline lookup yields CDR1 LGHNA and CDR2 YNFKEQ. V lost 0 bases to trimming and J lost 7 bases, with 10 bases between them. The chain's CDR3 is CASSQEQVGQPQHF. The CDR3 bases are TGTGCCAGCAGCCAAGAGCAGGTTGGGCAGCCCCAGCATTTT.

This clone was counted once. The CDR3 DNA follows: TGTGCCAGCAGCCGTACAGGGTTTGAGCCCCAGCATTTT. It translates to CASSRTGFEPQHF. This chain uses TRBV6-4 with TRBJ1-5; possibly TRBD1 for D (6 bases). There are 13 residues in the CDR3. V lost 6 bases to trimming and J lost 8 bases, with 14 bases between them. Germline V gives CDR1 MRHNA, CDR2 SNTAGT.

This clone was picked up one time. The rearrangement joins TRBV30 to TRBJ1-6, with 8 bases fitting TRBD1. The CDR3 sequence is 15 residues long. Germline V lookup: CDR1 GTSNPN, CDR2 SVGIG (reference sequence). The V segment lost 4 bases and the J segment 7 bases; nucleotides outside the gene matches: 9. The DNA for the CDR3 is TGTGCCTGGACGATCCTAAGACAGGGGAATTCACCCCTCCACTTT. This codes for CAWTILRQGNSPLHF. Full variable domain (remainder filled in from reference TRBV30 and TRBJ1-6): SQTIHQWPATLVQPVGSPLSLECTVEGTSNPNLYWYRQAAGRGLQLLFYSVGIGQISSEVPQNLSASRPQDRQFILSSKKLLLSDSGFYLCAWTILRQGNSPLHFGNGTRLTVT.

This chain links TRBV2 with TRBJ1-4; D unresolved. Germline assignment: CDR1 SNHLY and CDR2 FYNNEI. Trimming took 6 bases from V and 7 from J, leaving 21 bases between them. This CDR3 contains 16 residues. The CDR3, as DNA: TGTGCCAGCAGGACGGGGATGATCGGAGAGGGTGAAAAACTGTTTTTT. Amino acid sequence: CASRTGMIGEGEKLFF.

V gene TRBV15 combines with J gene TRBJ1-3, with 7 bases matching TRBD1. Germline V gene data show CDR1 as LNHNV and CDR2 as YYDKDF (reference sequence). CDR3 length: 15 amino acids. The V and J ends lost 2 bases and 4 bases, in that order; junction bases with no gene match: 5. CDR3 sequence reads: CATSRPDREGNTIYF. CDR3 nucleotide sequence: TGTGCCACCAGCAGACCTGACAGGGAAGGAAACACCATATATTTT.

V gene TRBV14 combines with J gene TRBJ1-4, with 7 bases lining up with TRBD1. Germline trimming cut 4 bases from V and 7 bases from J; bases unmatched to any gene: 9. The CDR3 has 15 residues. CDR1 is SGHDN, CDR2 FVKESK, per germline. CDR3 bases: TGTGCCAGCAGCCCCCGACAGGGCTTCTCTGAAAAACTGTTTTTT. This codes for CASSPRQGFSEKLFF.

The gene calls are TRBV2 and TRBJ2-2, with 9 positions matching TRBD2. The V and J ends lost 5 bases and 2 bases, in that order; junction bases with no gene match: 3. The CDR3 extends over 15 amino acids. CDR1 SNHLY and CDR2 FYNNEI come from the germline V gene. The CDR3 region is CASSPTSGNTGELFF. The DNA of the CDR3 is TGTGCCAGCAGTCCGACTAGCGGCAACACCGGGGAGCTGTTTTTT.

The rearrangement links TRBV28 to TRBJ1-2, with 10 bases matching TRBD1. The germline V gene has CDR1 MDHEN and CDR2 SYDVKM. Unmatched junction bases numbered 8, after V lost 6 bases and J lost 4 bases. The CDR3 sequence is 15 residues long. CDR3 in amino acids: CASRNRDRGVYGYTF. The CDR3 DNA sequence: TGTGCCAGCAGGAACCGGGACAGGGGCGTCTATGGCTACACCTTC.

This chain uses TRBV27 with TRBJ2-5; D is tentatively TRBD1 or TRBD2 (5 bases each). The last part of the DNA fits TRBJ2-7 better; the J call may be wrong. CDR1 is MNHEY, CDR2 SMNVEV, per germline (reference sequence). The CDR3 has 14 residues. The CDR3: CASAGFVGAYEQYF. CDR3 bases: TGTGCCAGCGCCGGGTTTGTGGGGGCCTACGAGCAGTACTTC.

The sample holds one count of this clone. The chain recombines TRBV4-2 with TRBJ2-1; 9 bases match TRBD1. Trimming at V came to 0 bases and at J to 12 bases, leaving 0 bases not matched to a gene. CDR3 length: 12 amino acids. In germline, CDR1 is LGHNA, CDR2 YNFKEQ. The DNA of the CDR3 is TGTGCCAGCAGCCAAGAGGGACAGGGGCAGTTCTTC. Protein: CASSQEGQGQFF.

The DNA for the CDR3 is TGTGCCAGCAGCCTTGGACAGGGGGCGGTATACGAGCAGTACTTC. Protein: CASSLGQGAVYEQYF. This chain links TRBV7-2 with TRBJ2-7, with TRBD1 matching over 11 bases. J was trimmed by 4 bases and V by 5 bases; bases with no gene match: 7. Germline V CDR1 and CDR2: SGHTA, FQGNSA. CDR3 length: 15 amino acids. Based on the CDR3 plus reference TRBV7-2 and TRBJ2-7, the full variable domain is GAGVSQSPSNKVTEKGKDVELRCDPISGHTALYWYRQSLGQGLEFLIYFQGNSAPDKSGLPSDRFSAERTGGSVSTLTIQRTQQEDSAVYLCASSLGQGAVYEQYFGPGTRLTVT.

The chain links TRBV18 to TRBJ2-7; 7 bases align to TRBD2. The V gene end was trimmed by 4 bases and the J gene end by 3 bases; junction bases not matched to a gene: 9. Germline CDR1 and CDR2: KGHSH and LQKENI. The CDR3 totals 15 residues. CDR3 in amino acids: CASSLEGLYGYEQYF. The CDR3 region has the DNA TGTGCCAGCTCACTCGAGGGACTATACGGCTACGAGCAGTACTTC.

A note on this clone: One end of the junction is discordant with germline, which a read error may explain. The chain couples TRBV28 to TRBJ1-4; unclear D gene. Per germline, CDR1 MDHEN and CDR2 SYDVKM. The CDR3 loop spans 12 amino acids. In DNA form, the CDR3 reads TGTGCCAGCAGTGGGCCTAAAGAAAAACTGTTTTTT. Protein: CASSGPKEKLFF.